The 29 T cell receptor beta chains below come from one sample, sequenced in a study of T cell responses to AZD1222 COVID-19 vaccine. This table comes from immunoSEQ multiplex PCR, and its TCRdb copy is limited to in-frame clones, with some not included. The repertoire holds roughly 90,000 clones, with around 91% as singletons. Sequenced here: peripheral blood, sampled 28 days after the second AZD1222 dose. These receptors were obtained from an adult who received the AZD1222 COVID-19 vaccine.

The chain has TRBV27 and TRBJ2-3; possible D gene TRBD2, 7 bases. This CDR3 region has 14 residues. Trimming left V 3 bases short and J 6 bases short, with 13 bases between. Germline V lookup: CDR1 MNHEY, CDR2 SMNVEV (reference sequence). CDR3 loop: CASSLLGGGDTQYF. The CDR3 DNA sequence: TGTGCCAGCAGTTTGCTAGGGGGGGGTGATACGCAGTATTTT.

This chain connects TRBV27 to TRBJ1-6, with TRBD1 matching 8 bases. V dropped 2 bases and J dropped 6; count of bases not matched to a gene: 3. CDR3 length equals 15 residues. Germline-derived CDR1 and CDR2 are MNHEY and SMNVEV (reference sequence). The CDR3 nucleotides are TGTGCCAGCAGTTTAAAAGGACAGGGTAATTCACCCCTCCACTTT. Protein sequence: CASSLKGQGNSPLHF.

The chain carries TRBV4-2 and TRBJ2-4; perhaps TRBD2 as D (7 bases). In germline, CDR1 is LGHNA, CDR2 YNFKEQ. The CDR3 covers 19 residues. V was trimmed by 0 bases and J by 0 bases, leaving 18 bases between them. The CDR3 protein is CASSQEVWGGGKAKNIQYF. CDR3 DNA: TGTGCCAGCAGCCAAGAAGTATGGGGAGGGGGAAAAGCCAAAAACATTCAGTACTTC.

V and J are TRBV21-1 and TRBJ1-2. TRBV21-1 is annotated as a pseudogene. The CDR3 is 11 amino acids. The chain's CDR3 is CAESSKQPRTF. CDR3 bases: TGTGCCGAGTCCTCAAAGCAACCGCGCACCTTC.

The V call is TRBV7-9, the J call TRBJ1-4, with 7 bases aligning to TRBD1. This CDR3 has 15 residues. Germline V gene sequence: CDR1 SEHNR, CDR2 FQNEAQ (reference sequence). V lost 1 base and J lost 7; bases outside the gene matches: 6. This chain's CDR3 is CASSLGSGTAEKLFF. The CDR3 DNA sequence: TGTGCCAGCAGCTTAGGTTCCGGGACAGCTGAAAAACTGTTTTTT. Together with reference TRBV7-9 and TRBJ1-4, the CDR3 gives the full variable domain: DTGVSQNPRHKITKRGQNVTFRCDPISEHNRLYWYRQTLGQGPEFLTYFQNEAQLEKSRLLSDRFSAERPKGSFSTLEIQRTEQGDSAMYLCASSLGSGTAEKLFFGSGTQLSVL.

J is TRBJ1-6 and V is TRBV25-1; 10 bases align to TRBD1. CDR1 is MGHDK, CDR2 SYGVNS, per germline. The CDR3 has 15 amino acids. Trimming took 3 bases from V and 6 from J; bases not matched to a gene: 2. The CDR3 DNA is TGTGCCAGCAGTGAGGACAGGGGGTCTAATTCACCCCTCCACTTT. This gives the protein CASSEDRGSNSPLHF.

J is TRBJ1-1 and V is TRBV6-5; D not resolved. Germline V gene data show CDR1 as MNHEY and CDR2 as SVGAGI. This CDR3 contains 12 residues. V gave up 0 bases and J gave up 8 bases, with 7 bases separating them. The CDR3 DNA is TGTGCCAGCAGTTACTCGGGGAAAGAAGCTTTCTTT. Its translation is CASSYSGKEAFF.

This clone was counted only a few times. This chain uses TRBV12-5 with TRBJ1-1; TRBD1 is a possible D gene (6 bases). The ends were cut back, 0 bases at V and 0 bases at J, with 11 bases in the middle. Looked up from germline, CDR1 is LGHNT and CDR2 is FRNRAP. The CDR3 has 16 residues. The CDR3 coding sequence is TGTGCTAGTGGTTTGGTCCTGGGACAAATGAACACTGAAGCTTTCTTT. Its protein product is CASGLVLGQMNTEAFF. The whole variable domain, filled in from reference TRBV12-5 and TRBJ1-1, reads DARVTQTPRHKVTEMGQEVTMRCQPILGHNTVFWYRQTMMQGLELLAYFRNRAPLDDSGMPKDRFSAEMPDATLATLKIQPSEPRDSAVYFCASGLVLGQMNTEAFFGQGTRLTVV.

V is TRBV6-1 and J is TRBJ2-2, with D hard to call. The V end was cut by 3 bases, the J end by 6 bases, with 8 bases between. The CDR3 contains 13 residues. Germline values: CDR1 MNHNS, CDR2 SASEGT. In DNA form, the CDR3 reads TGTGCCAGCAGTGACCGATCCCCCGGGGAGCTGTTTTTT. It encodes CASSDRSPGELFF.

There are a few counts of this clone. This chain links TRBV3-1 (or the pseudogene TRBV3-2) with TRBJ2-1; D may be TRBD1 (5 bases). This CDR3 is 16 amino acids long. Germline V gives CDR1 LGHDT, CDR2 YNNKEL (reference sequence). The V gene lost 0 bases and the J gene lost 4 bases, with 13 bases spanning the gap. The CDR3 reads CASSQDWGFKYNEQFF. For the CDR3, the DNA is TGTGCCAGCAGCCAAGACTGGGGCTTTAAATACAATGAGCAGTTCTTC.

The chain employs TRBV6-5 and TRBJ1-1, with 7 bases fitting TRBD1. Germline V gene lookup returns CDR1 MNHEY and CDR2 SVGAGI. The CDR3 covers 14 residues. The ends lost 6 bases at V and 5 bases at J; junction bases unmatched: 9. CDR3 sequence reads: CASRTGIVGTEAFF. CDR3 sequence (DNA): TGTGCCAGCAGGACAGGGATTGTGGGTACTGAAGCTTTCTTT.

The V gene is TRBV7-2, the J gene TRBJ1-2; 10 nucleotides align to TRBD1. After removal of 5 bases from V and 5 bases from J, the junction contained 8 bases not matched to a gene. This CDR3 region has 15 residues. The germline gives CDR1 SGHTA, CDR2 FQGNSA. CDR3 sequence (DNA): TGTGCCAGCAGCCCCCGGACAGGGGGGAGATATGGCTACACCTTC. Its translation is CASSPRTGGRYGYTF.

The chain couples TRBV5-6 to TRBJ1-1; weak D call: TRBD1 (5 bases). Trimming left V 0 bases short and J 6 bases short, with 12 bases between. This CDR3 contains 14 residues. The germline gives CDR1 SGHDT, CDR2 YYEEEE. CDR3 sequence: CASSLVFEGAEAFF. The CDR3 DNA reads TGTGCCAGCAGCTTGGTATTCGAAGGGGCTGAAGCTTTCTTT.

CDR3 sequence: CASSKQGARLTEAFF. Written as DNA, the CDR3 is TGTGCCAGTAGTAAACAGGGGGCGCGTTTGACTGAAGCTTTCTTT. This rearrangement joins TRBV19 to TRBJ1-1, with 9 bases aligning to TRBD1. Looked up from germline, CDR1 is LNHDA and CDR2 is SQIVND (reference sequence). CDR3 length: 15 residues. V gave up 4 bases and J gave up 5 bases; unmatched junction bases: 8. Based on the CDR3 plus reference TRBV19 and TRBJ1-1, the full variable domain is DGGITQSPKYLFRKEGQNVTLSCEQNLNHDAMYWYRQDPGQGLRLIYYSQIVNDFQKGDIAEGYSVSREKKESFPLTVTSAQKNPTAFYLCASSKQGARLTEAFFGQGTRLTVV.

The chain combines TRBV6-2 or TRBV6-3 with TRBJ1-2, with no clear D. V dropped 4 bases and J dropped 4 bases, with 7 bases sitting between them. This CDR3 is 12 amino acids long. Per the germline V gene, CDR1 is MNHEY and CDR2 is SVGEGT. CDR3 in DNA: TGTGCCAGCAGTTGGACCATCTATGGCTACACCTTC. This translates into CASSWTIYGYTF.

The J gene is TRBJ1-1, the V gene TRBV6-2 or TRBV6-3, with TRBD1 as a possible D gene (6 bases). V shed 5 bases and J shed 4 bases, with 14 bases lying between them. The V gene's germline CDR1 is MNHEY and CDR2 SVGEGT. The CDR3 consists of 14 residues. The CDR3 reads CASSTYRVGTEAFF. The CDR3 DNA follows: TGTGCCAGCAGTACCTACAGGGTTGGCACTGAAGCTTTCTTT.

The genes are TRBV4-1 and TRBJ2-1; D is perhaps TRBD2 (5 bases). Between the trimmed V and J ends, which lost 4 bases and 5 bases, there was a span of 12 bases. The CDR3 extends over 14 amino acids. Germline loops: CDR1 MGHRA, CDR2 YSYEKL. CDR3 region: CASSRAVGHNEQFF. The CDR3 DNA is TGCGCCAGCAGCCGAGCGGTCGGACACAATGAGCAGTTCTTC.

V and J are TRBV27 and TRBJ2-3, with TRBD2 matching over 9 bases. V was pared by 0 bases and J by 0 bases, with 7 bases of the junction left unmatched. Germline CDR1 and CDR2: MNHEY and SMNVEV (reference sequence). The length of the CDR3 is 18 residues. The CDR3 nucleotides are TGTGCCAGCAGTTTATCAGGGCTAGCGGGGTGGAGCACAGATACGCAGTATTTT. This sequence encodes CASSLSGLAGWSTDTQYF.

The chain is built from TRBV23-1 and TRBJ1-2; D is undetermined. TRBV23-1 is labeled an ORF, and its function is uncertain. The CDR3 spans 15 residues. V lost 4 bases and J 1 base, leaving 13 bases between the germline ends. CDR3 protein: CASSLKGFFNYGYTF. CDR3 in DNA: TGCGCCAGCAGTCTAAAGGGTTTCTTTAACTATGGCTACACCTTC.

The chain is built from TRBV7-3 and TRBJ2-1; 8 bases agree with TRBD2. V dropped 5 bases and J dropped 0; count of bases not matched to a gene: 3. From germline, CDR1 is SGHTA and CDR2 FQGTGA. This CDR3 has 15 residues. The CDR3 sequence: CASSPSGSSYNEQFF. CDR3 coding DNA: TGTGCCAGCAGCCCCAGCGGGAGCTCCTACAATGAGCAGTTCTTC.

This chain connects TRBV14 to TRBJ1-3; D is uncertain. Germline assignment: CDR1 SGHDN and CDR2 FVKESK. The V gene lost 3 bases and the J gene lost 0 bases, with 12 bases spanning the gap. There are 16 residues in the CDR3. The CDR3 nucleotides read TGTGCCAGCAGCCACTGGACGGGGATCTCTGGAAACACCATATATTTT. Its translation is CASSHWTGISGNTIYF.

The CDR3 protein is CASSPTRQGSGANVLTF. CDR3 coding DNA: TGTGCCAGCAGCCCCACCCGACAGGGATCTGGGGCCAACGTCCTGACTTTC. The chain carries TRBV9 and TRBJ2-6; 7 bases line up with TRBD1. CDR3 length equals 17 residues. After removal of 4 bases from V and 1 base from J, the junction contained 8 bases not matched to a gene. Germline CDR1 and CDR2: SGDLS and YYNGEE.

The chain joins TRBV2 to TRBJ2-7; D unclear. CDR1 and CDR2 from the germline V gene are SNHLY and FYNNEI. CDR3 length equals 14 residues. The V end was cut by 4 bases, the J end by 0 bases, with 10 bases between. CDR3 sequence reads: CASSVGTDSYEQYF. DNA of the CDR3: TGTGCCAGCAGTGTGGGAACGGACTCCTACGAGCAGTACTTC.

The rearrangement joins TRBV11-2 to TRBJ1-1; tentatively, D is TRBD1 (6 bases). Trimming cost V 6 bases and J 4 bases, with 15 bases left between them. In germline, CDR1 is SGHAT, CDR2 FQNNGV. The CDR3 length is 14 residues. This CDR3 is CASSLSGGGTEAFF. DNA of the CDR3: TGTGCCAGCAGTTTATCCGGAGGGGGCACTGAAGCTTTCTTT.

CDR3 in amino acids: CASSLRSGGNSPLHF. The CDR3 DNA reads as TGTGCCAGCAGCTTAAGGTCAGGGGGGAACTCACCCCTCCACTTT. The V gene is TRBV13, the J gene TRBJ1-6; TRBD1 matches at 7 bases. The CDR3 consists of 15 residues. V lost 2 bases to trimming and J lost 10 bases; unmatched junction nucleotides: 8. Germline CDR1 and CDR2: PRHDT and FYEKMQ (reference sequence).

This rearrangement joins TRBV19 to TRBJ2-7; D is undetermined. Germline V CDR1 and CDR2: LNHDA, SQIVND (reference sequence). The CDR3 consists of 13 residues. The V gene lost 3 bases and the J gene lost 3 bases, with 9 bases spanning the gap. CDR3 sequence: CASSIGLNYEQYF. The CDR3 DNA reads as TGTGCCAGTAGTATCGGCCTAAACTACGAGCAGTACTTC. The full variable domain, completed using reference TRBV19 and TRBJ2-7, is DGGITQSPKYLFRKEGQNVTLSCEQNLNHDAMYWYRQDPGQGLRLIYYSQIVNDFQKGDIAEGYSVSREKKESFPLTVTSAQKNPTAFYLCASSIGLNYEQYFGPGTRLTVT.

In its sample, this clone was seen once. Other DNA sequences in this specimen translate into the identical CDR3. The chain links TRBV27 to TRBJ1-1; TRBD1 agrees at 8 bases. Germline values: CDR1 MNHEY, CDR2 SMNVEV (reference sequence). CDR3 length: 14 residues. The ends lost 2 bases at V and 1 base at J; junction bases unmatched: 0. The CDR3 loop reads CASSLTGGNTEAFF. CDR3 in DNA: TGTGCCAGCAGTTTAACAGGGGGGAACACTGAAGCTTTCTTT.

The rearrangement joins TRBV5-5 to TRBJ1-1; D is unclear. With 5 bases removed from V and 2 bases from J, the gap between germline ends came to 13 bases. Germline CDR1 and CDR2: SGHKS and YYEKEE (reference sequence). The CDR3 is made up of 14 amino acids. The CDR3 coding sequence is TGTGCCAGCAGACTCGGGGTTAGTAACACTGAAGCTTTCTTT. The encoded protein is CASRLGVSNTEAFF.

J is TRBJ1-3 and V is TRBV5-1, with a tentative D call TRBD1 (6 bases). Looked up from germline, CDR1 is SGHRS and CDR2 is YFSETQ. V lost 3 bases, J lost 3 bases, and 16 bases lay in between. The CDR3 length is 16 residues. CDR3 sequence: CASSYPRDNGGNTIYF. CDR3 in DNA: TGCGCCAGCAGCTACCCCCGGGACAACGGTGGAAACACCATATATTTT. The full variable domain, completed using reference TRBV5-1 and TRBJ1-3, is KAGVTQTPRYLIKTRGQQVTLSCSPISGHRSVSWYQQTPGQGLQFLFEYFSETQRNKGNFPGRFSGRQFSNSRSEMNVSTLELGDSALYLCASSYPRDNGGNTIYFGEGSWLTVV.